The 12 T cell receptor beta chains in this list originate from one sample, sequenced in a study of OX40 agonist ivuxolimab in advanced cancers. TCRdb keeps only in-frame clones here, not all; method: immunoSEQ multiplex PCR. The repertoire includes tens of thousands of clones, roughly 80% of them detected once, and roughly 5.4% sits in the top ten. The specimen comprised CD4+ or CD8+ T cells sorted from blood, sampled in a trial of the OX40 agonist ivuxolimab. The receptor source for this set is an adult with an advanced solid tumor such as melanoma, head and neck, liver or kidney cancer.

This sequence joins TRBV2 and TRBJ1-2, with 7 bases fitting TRBD1. Germline V gives CDR1 SNHLY, CDR2 FYNNEI. The J segment lost 8 bases and the V segment lost 5 bases, leaving 2 bases of the junction unmatched. This CDR3 is built from 11 residues. CDR3 loop: CASSYRGGYTF. In DNA, the CDR3 is TGTGCCAGCAGTTACAGGGGCGGCTACACCTTC. The full variable domain, rest sourced from reference TRBV2 and TRBJ1-2, is EPEVTQTPSHQVTQMGQEVILRCVPISNHLYFYWYRQILGQKVEFLVSFYNNEISEKSEIFDDQFSVERPDGSNFTLKIRSTKLEDSAMYFCASSYRGGYTFGSGTRLTVV.

This clone was seen only once. The V and J genes are TRBV5-1 and TRBJ1-2, with 7 nucleotides matching TRBD1. The CDR3 sequence is 15 residues long. Germline V gene lookup returns CDR1 SGHRS and CDR2 YFSETQ. Unmatched junction bases numbered 7, after V lost 5 bases and J lost 0 bases. For the CDR3, the DNA is TGCGCCAGCAGAGAGGGGGCAGGGACTAACTATGGCTACACCTTC. It is translated as CASREGAGTNYGYTF.

This sequence joins TRBV18 and TRBJ2-7; D uncertain. CDR1 KGHSH and CDR2 LQKENI come from the germline V gene. The CDR3 is 14 residues long. With 6 bases removed from V and 2 bases from J, the gap between germline ends came to 14 bases. CDR3 loop: CASSPNPGTYEQYF. The CDR3 bases are TGTGCCAGCTCCCCGAACCCCGGAACCTACGAGCAGTACTTC.

The DNA of the CDR3 is TGTGCCAGCAGTAGTAGGACAGGGGTAGACAATCAGCCCCAGCATTTT. Its translation: CASSSRTGVDNQPQHF. V gene TRBV28 combines with J gene TRBJ1-5; 9 positions agree with TRBD1. J gave up 3 bases and V 5 bases, and 8 bases lay outside the gene matches. Germline-derived CDR1 and CDR2 are MDHEN and SYDVKM. The CDR3 loop spans 16 amino acids.

The CDR3 region is CASSLGSGAKDEQYF. In DNA, the CDR3 is TGTGCCAGCAGCTTAGGGTCGGGGGCAAAAGACGAGCAGTACTTC. The chain uses TRBV7-9 and TRBJ2-7, with D perhaps assigned TRBD1 or TRBD2 (6 bases each). The germline V gene has CDR1 SEHNR and CDR2 FQNEAQ (reference sequence). This CDR3 comprises 15 residues. The V gene lost 1 base and the J gene lost 5 bases, with 15 bases spanning the gap. Combining the CDR3 with reference TRBV7-9 and TRBJ2-7 gives the whole variable domain DTGVSQNPRHKITKRGQNVTFRCDPISEHNRLYWYRQTLGQGPEFLTYFQNEAQLEKSRLLSDRFSAERPKGSFSTLEIQRTEQGDSAMYLCASSLGSGAKDEQYFGPGTRLTVT.

In DNA form, the CDR3 reads TGTGCCAGCTCCAGGACAGGTGCTTCCAATCAGCCCCAGCATTTT. It encodes CASSRTGASNQPQHF. This chain joins TRBV18 and TRBJ1-5; 7 bases map to TRBD1. In germline, CDR1 is KGHSH, CDR2 LQKENI. The CDR3 loop spans 15 amino acids. Losses at the gene ends were 6 bases for V and 3 bases for J; bases not matched to a gene: 8.

The V call is TRBV9, the J call TRBJ2-3; D not resolved. Between the trimmed V and J ends, which lost 0 bases and 1 base, there was a span of 9 bases. The CDR3 covers 15 residues. The V gene's germline CDR1 is SGDLS and CDR2 YYNGEE. The CDR3 DNA sequence: TGTGCCAGCAGCGTAGCGGTTCTTGGCACAGATACGCAGTATTTT. Translating it yields CASSVAVLGTDTQYF.

The chain links TRBV11-2 to TRBJ2-5; D ambiguous. The last part of the DNA fits TRBJ2-7 better; the J call may be wrong. Germline V gives CDR1 SGHAT, CDR2 FQNNGV. This CDR3 has 15 residues. CDR3 amino acids: CASSLGPANSYEQYF. CDR3 in DNA: TGTGCCAGCAGCTTAGGGCCAGCGAACTCCTACGAGCAGTACTTC.

The chain joins TRBV7-3 to TRBJ2-7, with 8 nucleotides matching TRBD2. This CDR3 has 24 residues. Germline V lookup: CDR1 SGHTA, CDR2 FQGTGA. J gave up 0 bases and V 1 base, and 29 bases lay outside the gene matches. In DNA, the CDR3 is TGTGCCAGCAGCTTAAGGAGTCTAGCGGGCGAGGAGCTCCTACGAGCAATAGGCTCCTACGAGCAGTACTTC. It translates to CASSLRSLAGEELLRAIGSYEQYF.

This chain connects TRBV15 to TRBJ1-6; D is ambiguous. The CDR3 runs to 13 residues. CDR1 LNHNV and CDR2 YYDKDF come from the germline V gene (reference sequence). Trimming pared 0 bases from V and 12 bases from J, leaving 9 bases between. The chain's CDR3 is CATSRDQNGPLHF. DNA of the CDR3: TGTGCCACCAGCAGAGACCAGAATGGACCCCTCCACTTT. Using reference TRBV15 and TRBJ1-6 for the parts outside the CDR3, the full variable domain is DAMVIQNPRYQVTQFGKPVTLSCSQTLNHNVMYWYQQKSSQAPKLLFHYYDKDFNNEADTPDNFQSRRPNTSFCFLDIRSPGLGDTAMYLCATSRDQNGPLHFGNGTRLTVT.

This clone turned up a few times. One junction end does not reproduce the germline sequence, and a read error may be involved. The rearrangement links TRBV9 to TRBJ1-6; the D is unclear. The CDR3 contains 15 residues. Germline V gives CDR1 SGDLS, CDR2 YYNGEE. CDR3 protein: CASSTRTSSNSPLHF. DNA of the CDR3: TGTGCCAGCAGCACAAGAACCTCCTCTAATTCACCCCTCCACTTT.

The rearrangement uses TRBV19 and TRBJ2-7; D may be TRBD2 (7 bases). Trimming pared 9 bases from V and 6 bases from J, leaving 18 bases between. The CDR3 runs to 13 residues. Germline CDR1 is LNHDA and CDR2 is SQIVND (reference sequence). CDR3 DNA sequence: TGTGCCAGCGCAGAGGGGGGGGGCGTCGAGCAGTACTTC. Translation gives CASAEGGGVEQYF. Together with reference TRBV19 and TRBJ2-7, the CDR3 gives the full variable domain: DGGITQSPKYLFRKEGQNVTLSCEQNLNHDAMYWYRQDPGQGLRLIYYSQIVNDFQKGDIAEGYSVSREKKESFPLTVTSAQKNPTAFYLCASAEGGGVEQYFGPGTRLTVT.